One T cell receptor beta chain is described in this entry. CDR3 length: 17 amino acids. Per the germline V gene, CDR1 is MGHRA and CDR2 is YSYEKL. The V gene lost 0 bases and the J gene lost 0 bases, with 14 bases spanning the gap. Source study methods: How many nucleated cells were present was estimated from reference gene primer amplification. Using immunoSEQ multiplex PCR, the repertoire was profiled, and TCRdb retains in-frame clones only, with some absent. That table furnishes V, J and clone size, whereas the DNA furnished D and trimming. This sample has nearly 200,000 clones, with 80% to 90% found just once. The record originates from a study of blood T cell repertoires in COVID-19.

The source is a woman aged 18-29 years who had recovered from COVID-19. Sequencing was carried out using PBMCs or T cells enriched from blood (not recorded which). V is TRBV4-1 and J is TRBJ1-1; D is undetermined. The CDR3 sequence: CASSQDDRRGVNTEAFF. CDR3 DNA sequence: TGCGCCAGCAGCCAAGATGATCGTCGGGGAGTGAACACTGAAGCTTTCTTT.